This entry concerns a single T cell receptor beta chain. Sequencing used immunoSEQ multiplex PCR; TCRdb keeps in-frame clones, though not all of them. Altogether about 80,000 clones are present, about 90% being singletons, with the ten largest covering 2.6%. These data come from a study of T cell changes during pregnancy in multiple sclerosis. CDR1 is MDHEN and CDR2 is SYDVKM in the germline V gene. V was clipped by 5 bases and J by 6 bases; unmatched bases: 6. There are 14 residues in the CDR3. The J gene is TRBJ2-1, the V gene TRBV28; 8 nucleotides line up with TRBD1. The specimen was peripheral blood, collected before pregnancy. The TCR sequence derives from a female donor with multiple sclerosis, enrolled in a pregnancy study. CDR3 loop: CASSPTDRVNEQFF. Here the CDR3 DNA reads TGTGCCAGCAGTCCTACGGACAGGGTCAATGAGCAGTTCTTC.